This T cell receptor beta chain was sequenced for a study of T-cell memory formation after mild COVID-19. At the level of the study: Largely donor-specific TCR clusters were found. Study results and limitations: Contracting CD4+ clones sat mainly in CM and EM; CD8+ in EMRA.

The CDR3 loop spans 16 amino acids. Germline CDR1 SGHRS, CDR2 YFSETQ. V lost 2 bases and J lost 0, with 12 bases in between. TCRdb reprocessed the 5' RACE reads via MiXCR and lists one record per CDR3 protein. The table has 350,000 to 400,000 distinct CDR3 sequences, around 20% seen once. Details on this clonotype: Its antigen is still unknown.

Sequenced input: PBMCs or a T cell subset sorted from them (not recorded which). This clonotype was obtained from an adult woman who had mild COVID-19 (a few samples of this study predate the infection). Cell type and time point are not known. The chain uses TRBV5-1 and TRBJ2-1; unclear D gene. The CDR3 sequence is CASSFSSSSSYNEQFF. CDR3 DNA: TGCGCCAGCAGCTTTAGTTCTAGTAGCTCCTACAATGAGCAGTTCTTC.